The 12 T cell receptor beta chains given below trace back to one sample, sequenced in a study of CD8+CD57+ T cells in acquired aplastic anemia. Those patients picked for sequencing had displayed CD8+CD57+ cell expansion on flow cytometry. Researchers used genomic DNA as the template to profile TCR beta VDJ and CDR3. A single record per CDR3 protein comes from TCRdb applying MiXCR to the reads. Of about 220,000 distinct CDR3 sequences detected, 45% to 50% appear once; the ten largest clones hold roughly 8%. Sequenced: sorted CD4+, CD8+, or CD8+CD57+ T cells (not recorded which) from PBMCs. The receptor set was obtained from a human donor with aplastic anemia.

This clonotype showed up many times. The CDR3 DNA follows: TGTGCCAGCAGCCCAACCGGGACTAGGAGGGTATCCCAGTACTTC. Translated: CASSPTGTRRVSQYF. V is TRBV7-8 and J is TRBJ2-5; the match to TRBD2 covers 8 bases. The CDR3 is 15 amino acids. V lost 5 bases and J lost 9; bases outside the gene matches: 14. Germline V gives CDR1 SGHVS, CDR2 FQNEAQ.

This clonotype was detected ten times or more. The rearrangement joins TRBV24-1 to TRBJ2-7; tentatively, D is TRBD2 (6 bases). Deletions cut 4 bases from V and 6 bases from J, with 6 bases between. The germline V gene encodes CDR1 KGHDR and CDR2 SFDVKD. This CDR3 is 11 amino acids long. CDR3 nucleotides: TGTGCCACCAGTGACGGGGGCGAGCAGTACTTC. Amino acid sequence: CATSDGGEQYF.

In the case of this clonotype: A much larger clone differs from this one at a single base, so this may be a read error. The CDR3 carries no conserved terminal phenylalanine or tryptophan, so it likely arises from a read error. V gene TRBV9 combines with J gene TRBJ2-2; TRBD1 agrees at 7 bases. Losses at the gene ends were 3 bases for V and 5 bases for J; bases not matched to a gene: 4. CDR1 and CDR2 from the germline V gene are SGDLS and YYNGEE. The CDR3 runs to 14 residues. The CDR3 is CASSGSRGTGELFY. CDR3 in DNA: TGTGCCAGCAGCGGATCCAGGGGGACCGGGGAGCTGTTTTAT.

The J gene is TRBJ2-3, the V gene TRBV20-1; D is possibly TRBD2 (5 bases). Between the trimmed V and J ends, which lost 6 bases and 0 bases, there was a span of 22 bases. CDR1 DFQATT and CDR2 SNEGSKA come from the germline V gene (reference sequence). The CDR3 consists of 17 residues. CDR3 sequence reads: CSASPSTQTTSTDTQYF. The CDR3 bases are TGCAGTGCATCACCATCGACTCAGACTACCAGCACAGATACGCAGTATTTT.

This chain uses TRBV6-2 or TRBV6-3 with TRBJ2-7; 7 nucleotides line up with TRBD2. V trimming: 2 bases; J trimming: 5 bases; junction bases outside the gene matches: 6. The CDR3 extends over 14 amino acids. Germline V gene data show CDR1 as MNHEY and CDR2 as SVGEGT. The CDR3 here is CASSYKAGRDEQYF. The CDR3 nucleotides are TGTGCCAGCAGTTACAAAGCGGGAAGGGACGAGCAGTACTTC.

Points on this clonotype: A much bigger clone sits one base away, suggesting this may be a read error. The V call is TRBV3-1, the J call TRBJ2-1; D could derive from TRBD1 or TRBD2 (6 bases each). This CDR3 comprises 13 residues. Germline lookup yields CDR1 LGHDT and CDR2 YNNKEL (reference sequence). V shed 8 bases and J shed 13 bases, with 21 bases lying between them. The CDR3 sequence is CASVAGDRETQFF. The CDR3, as DNA: TGTGCCAGCGTAGCAGGGGATCGGGAGACCCAGTTCTTC.

V is TRBV10-3 and J is TRBJ1-4, with D unclear. Germline CDR1 is ENHRY and CDR2 is SYGVKD. The length of the CDR3 is 14 residues. V lost 11 bases and J 0 bases, leaving 13 bases between the germline ends. In nucleotides, the CDR3 is TGTGCCTCAGGACCCACTGCAACTAATGAAAAACTGTTTTTT. This translates into CASGPTATNEKLFF.

Ten or more counts support this clonotype. The chain carries TRBV7-2 and TRBJ1-5, with 10 bases fitting TRBD1. The CDR3 totals 15 residues. Per germline, CDR1 SGHTA and CDR2 FQGNSA. The J segment lost 4 bases and the V segment lost 5 bases, leaving 5 bases of the junction unmatched. The CDR3 loop reads CASSPRTGGNQPQHF. The CDR3 nucleotides read TGTGCCAGCAGCCCCAGGACAGGGGGAAATCAGCCCCAGCATTTT.

The chain uses TRBV6-5 and TRBJ1-6, with D perhaps TRBD1 (5 bases). The V end was cut by 7 bases, the J end by 3 bases, with 7 bases between. Germline V gene data show CDR1 as MNHEY and CDR2 as SVGAGI. The CDR3 contains 13 residues. Written as DNA, the CDR3 is TGTGCCAGCAAAAGGGGCTATAATTCACCCCTCCACTTT. As protein: CASKRGYNSPLHF.

V gene TRBV2 combines with J gene TRBJ1-5, with D unclear. V lost 6 bases, J lost 0 bases, and 9 bases lay in between. This CDR3 region has 14 residues. Germline values: CDR1 SNHLY, CDR2 FYNNEI. CDR3 in amino acids: CASSGIYSNQPQHF. In DNA, the CDR3 is TGTGCCAGCAGCGGGATTTATAGCAATCAGCCCCAGCATTTT.

Points on this clonotype: A read error may account for a junction end that differs from germline. This chain connects TRBV27 to TRBJ2-1; 9 bases are shared with TRBD2. Germline V gene data show CDR1 as MNHEY and CDR2 as SMNVEV (reference sequence). The CDR3 loop spans 15 amino acids. The CDR3 region has the DNA TGTACCAGCAGTTTACTAGCGGGCGAAGACAATGAGCAGTTCTTC. Protein sequence: CTSSLLAGEDNEQFF.

This clonotype was counted many times. The genes are TRBV6-5 and TRBJ2-7, with 11 positions matching TRBD2. The CDR3 is 15 amino acids. Trimming took 0 bases from V and 6 from J; bases not matched to a gene: 4. Germline V gene sequence: CDR1 MNHEY, CDR2 SVGAGI. The CDR3 protein is CASSYSVTSGGEQYF. CDR3 bases: TGTGCCAGCAGTTACTCGGTTACTAGCGGGGGCGAGCAGTACTTC.